These 27 T cell receptor beta chains share one sample of origin, sequenced in a study of blood T cells in healthy people across ages. It was with a sample-barcoded 5' primer and a J-beta primer mix that a second PCR of roughly 7 to 12 cycles was run. TCRdb reprocessed the 5' RACE reads via MiXCR and lists one record per CDR3 protein. The sample has over 1,300,000 distinct CDR3 sequences; 45% to 70% are singletons. The sample comprised blood. These receptors came from a man between 18 and 29 years old in good health.

This clonotype has a single count. This sequence joins TRBV24-1 and TRBJ2-5; tentative D call: TRBD2 (6 bases). The CDR3 totals 16 residues. From germline, CDR1 is KGHDR and CDR2 SFDVKD. Trimming left V 1 base short and J 11 bases short, with 22 bases between. The CDR3, as DNA: TGTGCCACCAGTGATTTCGCCGGGGACTCCTACAATGAGCAGTACTTC. This translates into CATSDFAGDSYNEQYF.

V and J are TRBV5-6 and TRBJ2-1; a weak D match, TRBD1 (6 bases). CDR1 SGHDT and CDR2 YYEEEE come from the germline V gene. V was clipped by 4 bases and J by 5 bases, with 22 bases between them. This CDR3 is built from 17 residues. CDR3 DNA: TGTGCCAGCAGCCGTACTCTTACAGGGAAGGGGAACAATGAGCAGTTCTTC. It translates to CASSRTLTGKGNNEQFF.

As concerns this clonotype: One end of the junction fails to match germline, which may point to a read error. V and J are TRBV3-1 and TRBJ2-1; 8 bases map to TRBD2. This CDR3 has 15 amino acids. Germline CDR1 LGHDT, CDR2 YNNKEL (reference sequence). Written as DNA, the CDR3 is TGCGCCAGCAGCCAAGATAGACTAGCGTTAAATGAGCAGTTCTTC. Protein product: CASSQDRLALNEQFF.

The chain is built from TRBV25-1 and TRBJ1-1, with D perhaps TRBD1 (5 bases). The V gene's germline CDR1 is MGHDK and CDR2 SYGVNS. V lost 0 bases and J 0 bases, leaving 8 bases between the germline ends. The CDR3 loop spans 15 amino acids. As DNA, the CDR3 is TGTGCCAGCAGTGAATACGAAGGGGTGAACACTGAAGCTTTCTTT. Translating it yields CASSEYEGVNTEAFF. The whole variable domain, remainder taken from reference TRBV25-1 and TRBJ1-1, is EADIYQTPRYLVIGTGKKITLECSQTMGHDKMYWYQQDPGMELHLIHYSYGVNSTEKGDLSSESTVSRIRTEHFPLTLESARPSHTSQYLCASSEYEGVNTEAFFGQGTRLTVV.

This clonotype was picked up a small number of times. This chain uses TRBV7-9 with TRBJ1-1; D gene uncertain. V lost 7 bases and J 7 bases, leaving 10 bases between the germline ends. This CDR3 contains 11 residues. CDR1 is SEHNR, CDR2 FQNEAQ, per germline (reference sequence). CDR3 in amino acids: CASTFGYEAFF. The CDR3 bases are TGTGCCAGCACCTTCGGATATGAAGCTTTCTTT. Full variable domain (rest looked up from reference TRBV7-9 and TRBJ1-1): DTGVSQNPRHKITKRGQNVTFRCDPISEHNRLYWYRQTLGQGPEFLTYFQNEAQLEKSRLLSDRFSAERPKGSFSTLEIQRTEQGDSAMYLCASTFGYEAFFGQGTRLTVV.

The V call is TRBV20-1, the J call TRBJ2-2; D gene ambiguous. This CDR3 is built from 12 residues. Germline V lookup: CDR1 DFQATT, CDR2 SNEGSKA (reference sequence). Trimming pared 3 bases from V and 4 bases from J, leaving 6 bases between. The CDR3 DNA reads as TGCAGTGCTAGTTGGGTCACCGGGGAGCTGTTTTTT. Its translation: CSASWVTGELFF.

J is TRBJ1-2 and V is TRBV5-4; no clear D gene. The V gene lost 0 bases and the J gene lost 7 bases, with 10 bases spanning the gap. Per germline, CDR1 SGHNT and CDR2 YYREEE (reference sequence). The CDR3 consists of 13 residues. The CDR3 loop is CASSLVWVPGYTF. In DNA form, the CDR3 reads TGTGCCAGCAGCTTGGTATGGGTCCCTGGCTACACCTTC.

This chain uses TRBV18 with TRBJ1-2; maybe TRBD1 (6 bases). Germline lookup yields CDR1 KGHSH and CDR2 LQKENI. The CDR3 runs to 13 residues. Trimming cost V 0 bases and J 8 bases, with 10 bases left between them. The CDR3 here is CASSPPAGEGYTF. Here the CDR3 DNA reads TGTGCCAGCTCACCACCGGCAGGGGAAGGCTACACCTTC. Using reference TRBV18 and TRBJ1-2 for the parts outside the CDR3, the full variable domain is NAGVMQNPRHLVRRRGQEARLRCSPMKGHSHVYWYRQLPEEGLKFMVYLQKENIIDESGMPKERFSAEFPKEGPSILRIQQVVRGDSAAYFCASSPPAGEGYTFGSGTRLTVV.

This clonotype occurred a few times. The V gene is TRBV7-2, the J gene TRBJ2-7; TRBD1 might be the D (6 bases). V gave up 2 bases and J gave up 5 bases, with 13 bases separating them. Germline V gene data show CDR1 as SGHTA and CDR2 as FQGNSA. CDR3 length: 14 residues. CDR3 sequence reads: CASSLRTGLHEQYF. CDR3 coding DNA: TGTGCCAGCAGCTTACGAACAGGGTTACACGAGCAGTACTTC.

The chain joins TRBV5-1 to TRBJ2-1; the match to TRBD2 covers 13 bases. Germline CDR1 reads SGHRS; CDR2 reads YFSETQ. V gave up 5 bases and J gave up 7 bases; unmatched junction bases: 6. The CDR3 runs to 15 residues. CDR3 protein: CASRLLAGGKNEQFF. The CDR3 DNA is TGCGCCAGCAGGTTACTAGCGGGAGGGAAGAATGAGCAGTTCTTC.

The rearrangement uses TRBV6-5 and TRBJ1-2; no clear D gene. The CDR3 totals 14 residues. The V end lost 4 bases, the J end lost 1 base, and 10 bases lay between the germline ends. Germline CDR1 and CDR2: MNHEY and SVGAGI. The CDR3 nucleotides read TGTGCCAGCAGTTGCAATGGGGATAACTATGGCTACACCTTC. Amino acids: CASSCNGDNYGYTF.

This clonotype turned up a few times. This sequence joins TRBV27 and TRBJ2-7, with TRBD1 matching 9 bases. This CDR3 comprises 14 residues. Trimming at V came to 5 bases and at J to 7 bases, leaving 9 bases not matched to a gene. Germline V gene data show CDR1 as MNHEY and CDR2 as SMNVEV (reference sequence). CDR3 in amino acids: CASSKQGALREQYF. CDR3 nucleotide sequence: TGTGCCAGCAGTAAACAGGGGGCATTAAGGGAGCAGTACTTC.

This clonotype was observed at least ten times. V is TRBV27 and J is TRBJ2-4; 7 bases match TRBD2. Germline V gives CDR1 MNHEY, CDR2 SMNVEV (reference sequence). The CDR3 sequence is 18 residues long. Germline trimming cut 3 bases from V and 0 bases from J; bases unmatched to any gene: 11. CDR3 residues: CASSLMSSGGLAKNIQYF. CDR3 coding DNA: TGTGCCAGCAGTTTGATGTCTAGCGGAGGACTAGCCAAAAACATTCAGTACTTC.

This clonotype occurred a few times. The chain carries TRBV14 and TRBJ2-7; D is undetermined. The V end lost 0 bases, the J end lost 3 bases, and 12 bases lay between the germline ends. The CDR3 loop spans 15 amino acids. Germline CDR1 is SGHDN and CDR2 is FVKESK. The CDR3 reads CASSQDRRHCYEQYF. In DNA form, the CDR3 reads TGTGCCAGCAGCCAAGATCGGAGACACTGCTACGAGCAGTACTTC.

This clonotype was picked up one time. V is TRBV27 and J is TRBJ2-1; D is uncertain. This CDR3 is built from 13 residues. Trimming left V 9 bases short and J 8 bases short, with 17 bases between. Germline lookup yields CDR1 MNHEY and CDR2 SMNVEV (reference sequence). In DNA, the CDR3 is TGTGCCAGTAGAGACTTTGTCACGGATGAGCAGTTCTTC. The encoded protein is CASRDFVTDEQFF.

The chain is built from TRBV12-3 or TRBV12-4 and TRBJ2-5; 12 nucleotides line up with TRBD1. Trimming at V came to 6 bases and at J to 5 bases, leaving 13 bases not matched to a gene. The CDR3 loop spans 17 amino acids. Here the CDR3 DNA reads TGTGCCAGCAGCACCGAGATGGGACAGGGGGCTTGGGAGACCCAGTACTTC. Its translation: CASSTEMGQGAWETQYF.

The sample holds a few counts of this clonotype. The rearrangement uses TRBV21-1 and TRBJ2-3; the DNA was not compared with TRBD2, the D call given in the table. TRBV21-1 is a recognized pseudogene. The CDR3 covers 18 residues. This chain's CDR3 is CASSALGGGDKGTDTQYF. CDR3 DNA: TGTGCCAGCAGCGCCCTCGGCGGGGGGGATAAAGGCACAGATACGCAGTATTTT.

This clonotype was observed a few times. The chain employs TRBV12-3 or TRBV12-4 and TRBJ1-2; 7 bases align to TRBD1. The CDR3 contains 12 residues. The V gene end was trimmed by 3 bases and the J gene end by 9 bases; junction bases not matched to a gene: 4. This chain's CDR3 is CASSFGRGSYTF. The CDR3 nucleotides are TGTGCCAGCAGTTTCGGCAGGGGGAGCTACACCTTC.

The V and J genes are TRBV29-1 and TRBJ1-1, with 9 nucleotides matching TRBD1. V lost 1 base and J lost 5; bases outside the gene matches: 5. This CDR3 region has 14 residues. In germline, CDR1 is SQVTM, CDR2 ANQGSEA. The CDR3 DNA is TGCAGCGTTGAAGGACGACAGGGGGGTACTGAAGCTTTCTTT. It encodes CSVEGRQGGTEAFF.

This clonotype was recorded only once. The chain is built from TRBV7-2 and TRBJ1-4, with no clear D. V was cut by 2 bases and J by 2 bases, with 15 bases left in between. CDR3 size: 17 residues. Per germline, CDR1 SGHTA and CDR2 FQGNSA. The CDR3 is CASSLNGGRATNEKLFF. DNA of the CDR3: TGTGCCAGCAGCTTAAACGGAGGGAGGGCGACTAATGAAAAACTGTTTTTT.

The chain joins TRBV15 to TRBJ2-3; the D gene is possibly TRBD2 (5 bases). Trimming cost V 8 bases and J 4 bases, with 13 bases left between them. The CDR3 is 13 amino acids. CDR1 and CDR2 from the germline V gene are LNHNV and YYDKDF (reference sequence). The CDR3 nucleotides read TGTGCCACCCGAATTGGAGCGGCAGATACGCAGTATTTT. Residues: CATRIGAADTQYF.

The chain combines TRBV6-4 with TRBJ2-7; the D call may be TRBD1 or TRBD2 (5 bases each). Germline CDR1 is MRHNA and CDR2 is SNTAGT. V was cut by 10 bases and J by 7 bases, with 20 bases left in between. There are 13 residues in the CDR3. The CDR3 region is CATSRDLSNEQYF. CDR3 nucleotides: TGTGCCACCTCGAGGGACCTCAGCAATGAGCAGTACTTC.

The chain couples TRBV27 to TRBJ2-3; D uncertain. V gave up 3 bases and J gave up 1 base, with 14 bases separating them. The CDR3 has 16 amino acids. Per the germline V gene, CDR1 is MNHEY and CDR2 is SMNVEV (reference sequence). CDR3 residues: CASSFTLGRGTDTQYF. The CDR3 coding sequence is TGTGCCAGCAGTTTTACCCTAGGGCGAGGCACAGATACGCAGTATTTT.

The genes are TRBV5-1 and TRBJ1-2; 7 bases map to TRBD1. This CDR3 has 13 residues. CDR1 and CDR2 from the germline V gene are SGHRS and YFSETQ. V shed 2 bases and J 12 bases; nucleotides not matched to a gene: 10. The CDR3 nucleotides read TGCGCCAGCAGCTTCGGACAGGTCGACTCGCACACCTTC. Translated, it gives CASSFGQVDSHTF.

The chain is built from TRBV3-1 and TRBJ1-1, with 8 bases matching TRBD1. The CDR3 consists of 15 residues. Germline assignment: CDR1 LGHDT and CDR2 YNNKEL (reference sequence). The V and J ends lost 4 bases and 7 bases, in that order; junction bases with no gene match: 11. The DNA for the CDR3 is TGTGCCAGCAGCCCTCGTCTGGACAGGGTCGGTGAAGCTTTCTTT. Its protein product is CASSPRLDRVGEAFF.

The genes are TRBV5-1 and TRBJ2-3, with a tentative D call TRBD2 (5 bases). The germline gives CDR1 SGHRS, CDR2 YFSETQ. This CDR3 contains 17 residues. The V gene lost 0 bases and the J gene lost 0 bases, with 14 bases spanning the gap. CDR3 amino acids: CASSLDLRGRSTDTQYF. The CDR3 DNA sequence: TGCGCCAGCAGCTTGGATCTTCGCGGGCGAAGCACAGATACGCAGTATTTT.

This sequence joins TRBV18 and TRBJ2-6, with a tentative D call TRBD2 (7 bases). Trimming left V 3 bases short and J 0 bases short, with 12 bases between. CDR1 and CDR2 from the germline V gene are KGHSH and LQKENI. The CDR3 has 17 residues. CDR3 region: CASSPAGASSGANVLTF. Written as DNA, the CDR3 is TGTGCCAGCTCACCTGCGGGGGCGAGCTCTGGGGCCAACGTCCTGACTTTC.